These T cell receptor beta chains were read from a single sample in a study of post-analysis software for immune sequencing data. TCRdb analysed the PCR reads with MiXCR anew, one entry per CDR3 protein. The sample yields 400,000 to 500,000 distinct CDR3 sequences, approximately 37% seen once. The sequencing sample was made of blood. The receptors come from a girl aged 2 to 9 with multiple sclerosis. The CDR3 runs from the conserved cysteine through the conserved F or W. Each record gives: clone size, J gene, D gene, V gene, CDR3 protein, CDR3 DNA. The D gene is left open where the match is weak. Expanded clones get a size class; other rows say once, few or many, or leave the size out.

size: -; J: TRBJ1-5; D: -; V: TRBV7-2; CDR3: CASSLDNVNQPQHF; DNA: TGTGCCAGCAGCTTAGACAACGTTAATCAGCCCCAGCATTTT
size: -; J: TRBJ2-1; D: -; V: TRBV6-5; CDR3: CASSTGIGEQFF; DNA: TGTGCCAGCAGCACAGGGATAGGGGAGCAGTTCTTC
size: -; J: TRBJ2-7; D: -; V: TRBV11-2; CDR3: CASSFVTDEQYF; DNA: TGTGCCAGCAGCTTTGTGACGGACGAGCAGTACTTC
size: few; J: TRBJ1-1; D: -; V: TRBV28; CDR3: CASSFPGGGRENTEAFF; DNA: TGTGCCAGCAGTTTCCCCGGCGGGGGTAGGGAGAACACTGAAGCTTTCTTT
size: -; J: TRBJ1-2; D: -; V: TRBV11-2; CDR3: CASSRLTPTLYGYTF; DNA: TGTGCCAGCAGCAGACTGACACCAACCCTCTATGGCTACACCTTC
size: -; J: TRBJ1-4; D: -; V: TRBV28; CDR3: CASRQRNEKLFF; DNA: TGTGCCAGCAGACAACGTAATGAAAAACTGTTTTTT
size: -; J: TRBJ2-3; D: TRBD2; V: TRBV24-1; CDR3: CATSDPAGGGTDTQYF; DNA: TGTGCCACCAGTGACCCTGCGGGAGGGGGTACAGATACGCAGTATTTT
size: -; J: TRBJ2-3; D: TRBD2; V: TRBV29-1; CDR3: CSVAGLATDTQYF; DNA: TGCAGCGTTGCTGGACTAGCGACAGATACGCAGTATTTT
size: -; J: TRBJ1-2; D: -; V: TRBV12-3/TRBV12-4; CDR3: CASSLAGARTSGYTF; DNA: TGTGCCAGCAGTTTGGCGGGGGCGCGTACTAGTGGCTACACCTTC
size: -; J: TRBJ1-2; D: -; V: TRBV9; CDR3: CASSVGGRAYGYTF; DNA: TGTGCCAGCAGCGTAGGAGGCAGGGCGTATGGCTACACCTTC
size: -; J: TRBJ1-5; D: -; V: TRBV20-1; CDR3: CSASRRVSNQPQHF; DNA: TGCAGTGCTAGTAGGAGGGTTAGCAATCAGCCCCAGCATTTT
size: -; J: TRBJ2-7; D: TRBD1; V: TRBV5-1; CDR3: CASSLGTGAHEQYF; DNA: TGCGCCAGCAGCTTAGGGACAGGGGCGCACGAGCAGTACTTC
size: -; J: TRBJ2-1; D: -; V: TRBV20-1; CDR3: CSAPSYNEQFF; DNA: TGCAGTGCTCCCTCCTACAATGAGCAGTTCTTC
size: few; J: TRBJ2-7; D: -; V: TRBV10-3; CDR3: CAISESSGANYEQYF; DNA: TGTGCCATCAGTGAGTCTTCAGGGGCGAACTACGAGCAGTACTTC
size: -; J: TRBJ2-1; D: -; V: TRBV6-5; CDR3: CASSTLSGRNEQFF; DNA: TGTGCCAGCAGTACCCTATCGGGGCGTAATGAGCAGTTCTTC
size: few; J: TRBJ2-3; D: -; V: TRBV7-2; CDR3: CASSDATDTQYF; DNA: TGTGCCAGCAGCGACGCCACAGATACGCAGTATTTT
size: few; J: TRBJ2-7; D: -; V: TRBV29-1; CDR3: CSVEPIQGGEQYF; DNA: TGCAGCGTTGAACCGATCCAAGGCGGGGAGCAGTACTTC
size: -; J: TRBJ2-5; D: -; V: TRBV4-1; CDR3: CASSLGTQQETQYF; DNA: TGCGCCAGCAGCCTCGGGACACAACAAGAGACCCAGTACTTC
size: -; J: TRBJ2-7; D: -; V: TRBV7-3; CDR3: CASSIGLSGGLYF; DNA: TGTGCCAGCAGCATAGGACTTAGTGGGGGACTGTACTTC
size: few; J: TRBJ1-4; D: TRBD1; V: TRBV5-1; CDR3: CASSTGTVVVAEKLFF; DNA: TGCGCCAGCAGCACAGGGACAGTCGTCGTAGCTGAAAAACTGTTTTTT
size: -; J: TRBJ2-5; D: -; V: TRBV7-2; CDR3: CASSREWEVETQYF; DNA: TGTGCCAGCAGCAGAGAGTGGGAGGTAGAGACCCAGTACTTC
size: few; J: TRBJ2-7; D: -; V: TRBV5-6; CDR3: CASSPPGPISYEQYF; DNA: TGTGCCAGCAGCCCACCAGGACCAATCTCCTACGAGCAGTACTTC
size: -; J: TRBJ1-1; D: -; V: TRBV6-5; CDR3: CASTPAERTPVKAFF; DNA: TGTGCCAGCACCCCGGCCGAAAGGACCCCCGTTAAGGCTTTCTTT
size: few; J: TRBJ1-2; D: -; V: TRBV12-3/TRBV12-4; CDR3: CASSSWRGYTF; DNA: TGTGCCAGCAGTTCTTGGAGAGGCTACACCTTC
size: few; J: TRBJ2-1; D: -; V: TRBV10-3; CDR3: CATWTEDNEQFF; DNA: TGTGCCACTTGGACAGAGGACAATGAGCAGTTCTTC